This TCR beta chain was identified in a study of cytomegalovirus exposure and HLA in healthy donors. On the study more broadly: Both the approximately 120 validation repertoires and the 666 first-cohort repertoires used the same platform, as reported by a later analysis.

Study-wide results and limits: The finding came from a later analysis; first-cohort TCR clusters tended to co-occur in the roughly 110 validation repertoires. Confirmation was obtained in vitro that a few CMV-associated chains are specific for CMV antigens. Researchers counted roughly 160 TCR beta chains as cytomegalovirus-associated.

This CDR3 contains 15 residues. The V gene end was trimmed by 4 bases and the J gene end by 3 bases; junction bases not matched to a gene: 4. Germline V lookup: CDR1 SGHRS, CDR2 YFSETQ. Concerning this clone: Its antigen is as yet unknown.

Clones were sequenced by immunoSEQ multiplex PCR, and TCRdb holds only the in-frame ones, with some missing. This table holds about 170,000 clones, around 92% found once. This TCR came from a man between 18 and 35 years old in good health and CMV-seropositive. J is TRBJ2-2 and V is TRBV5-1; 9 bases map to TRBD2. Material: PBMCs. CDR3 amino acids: CASSISGRDTGELFF. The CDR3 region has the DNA TGCGCCAGCAGCATTAGCGGGAGAGACACCGGGGAGCTGTTTTTT.